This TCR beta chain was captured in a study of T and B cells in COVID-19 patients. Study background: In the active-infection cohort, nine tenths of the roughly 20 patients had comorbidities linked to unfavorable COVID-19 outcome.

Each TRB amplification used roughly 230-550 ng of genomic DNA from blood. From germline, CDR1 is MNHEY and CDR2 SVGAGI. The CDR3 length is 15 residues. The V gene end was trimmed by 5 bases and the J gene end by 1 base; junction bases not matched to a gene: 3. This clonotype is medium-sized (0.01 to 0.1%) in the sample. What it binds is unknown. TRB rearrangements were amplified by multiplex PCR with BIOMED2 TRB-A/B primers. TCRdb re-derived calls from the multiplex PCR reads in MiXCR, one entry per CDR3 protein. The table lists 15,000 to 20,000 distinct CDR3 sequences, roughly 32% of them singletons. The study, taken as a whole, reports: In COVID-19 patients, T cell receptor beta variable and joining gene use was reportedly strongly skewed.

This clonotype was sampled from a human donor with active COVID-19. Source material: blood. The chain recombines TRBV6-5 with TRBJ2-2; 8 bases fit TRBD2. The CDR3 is CASSIAGRNTGELFF. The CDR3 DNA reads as TGTGCCAGCAGTATAGCGGGGAGGAACACCGGGGAGCTGTTTTTT.